One sample yielded the 10 T cell receptor beta chains listed below, sequenced in a study. TCRdb re-derived calls from the 5' RACE reads in MiXCR, one entry per CDR3 protein. This sample has tens of thousands of distinct CDR3 sequences, with approximately 25% found just once. The sample taken for sequencing was memory CD4+ T cells sorted from blood. Indicated subset: memory CD4+ T cells, CD4+CD45RO+CD25-. These TCRs come from a female donor with breast cancer.

There are many counts of this clonotype. The V call is TRBV7-9, the J call TRBJ2-1; D unclear. There are 12 residues in the CDR3. Germline CDR1 SEHNR, CDR2 FQNEAQ (reference sequence). Trimming left V 1 base short and J 4 bases short, with 2 bases between. CDR3 in DNA: TGTGCCAGCAGCTTAGGGTACAATGAGCAGTTCTTC. It codes for CASSLGYNEQFF. The variable domain in full, with the rest retrieved from reference TRBV7-9 and TRBJ2-1, is DTGVSQNPRHKITKRGQNVTFRCDPISEHNRLYWYRQTLGQGPEFLTYFQNEAQLEKSRLLSDRFSAERPKGSFSTLEIQRTEQGDSAMYLCASSLGYNEQFFGPGTRLTVL.

This clonotype was counted between two and nine times. The chain joins TRBV28 to TRBJ2-7; 12 bases line up with TRBD2. The CDR3 spans 16 residues. Germline V lookup: CDR1 MDHEN, CDR2 SYDVKM. V was pared by 3 bases and J by 4 bases, with 7 bases of the junction left unmatched. As DNA, the CDR3 is TGTGCCAGCAGTTTCCTAGCGGGAGGGCCTCAGTACGAGCAGTACTTC. It yields the protein CASSFLAGGPQYEQYF.

CDR3 coding DNA: TGTGCCAGCGCACTCGGGGGGGCCACAGATACGCAGTATTTT. It specifies CASALGGATDTQYF. V and J are TRBV5-4 and TRBJ2-3; 8 positions match TRBD2. The CDR3 contains 14 residues. Germline-derived CDR1 and CDR2 are SGHNT and YYREEE (reference sequence). Trimming took 7 bases from V and 2 from J; bases not matched to a gene: 6.

This clonotype turned up a few times. This chain connects TRBV4-1 to TRBJ2-1; no firm D call. This CDR3 is 17 amino acids long. V lost 0 bases to trimming and J lost 4 bases, with 16 bases between them. Germline lookup yields CDR1 MGHRA and CDR2 YSYEKL. CDR3 residues: CASSQEVERRFYNEQFF. In DNA form, the CDR3 reads TGCGCCAGCAGCCAAGAGGTAGAAAGGCGATTTTACAATGAGCAGTTCTTC.

The chain links TRBV5-1 to TRBJ1-6; no firm D call. CDR1 SGHRS and CDR2 YFSETQ come from the germline V gene. The germline V and J ends were trimmed by 0 bases and 10 bases, with 14 bases remaining between them. The CDR3 loop spans 15 amino acids. The CDR3 reads CASSLDHQARSPLHF. CDR3 coding DNA: TGCGCCAGCAGCTTGGATCATCAAGCCCGATCACCCCTCCACTTT.

A few counts support this clonotype. V usage is TRBV21-1 and J usage is TRBJ2-1; no DNA check was done on the table's D call, TRBD1. TRBV21-1 has pseudogene status. The CDR3 consists of 19 residues. In nucleotides, the CDR3 is TGTGCCAGCAACAGAGTCCCCCCTGTGGAGTTTTCCGCACGCAATGAGCAGTTCTTC. Encoded protein: CASNRVPPVEFSARNEQFF.

This clonotype came up a few times. CDR3 sequence reads: CASIKYEEETQYF. In nucleotides, the CDR3 is TGTGCCAGCATCAAATACGAGGAAGAGACCCAGTACTTC. This chain links TRBV28 with TRBJ2-5, with unresolved D. The V end lost 7 bases, the J end lost 3 bases, and 12 bases lay between the germline ends. CDR3 length: 13 residues. CDR1 is MDHEN, CDR2 SYDVKM, per germline.

The V call is TRBV27, the J call TRBJ2-1; the D gene could be TRBD1 or TRBD2 (5 bases each). This CDR3 has 13 residues. Germline assignment: CDR1 MNHEY and CDR2 SMNVEV (reference sequence). V was shortened by 6 bases and J by 5 bases, with 11 bases between the two germline ends. The CDR3 loop is CASRRDEDNEQFF. The CDR3, as DNA: TGTGCCAGCAGAAGGGACGAAGACAATGAGCAGTTCTTC.

This clonotype was observed a few times. The genes are TRBV12-3 or TRBV12-4 and TRBJ1-4; D unresolved. The CDR3 has 14 residues. V was clipped by 3 bases and J by 7 bases, with 12 bases between them. The CDR3 nucleotides read TGTGCCAGCAGTTTGGCACCCTCGGGTGAAAAACTGTTTTTT. It translates to CASSLAPSGEKLFF.

This clonotype was detected ten times or more. The genes are TRBV5-1 and TRBJ2-7; no clear D. Germline CDR1 is SGHRS and CDR2 is YFSETQ. The length of the CDR3 is 13 residues. The germline V and J ends were trimmed by 4 bases and 5 bases, with 13 bases remaining between them. CDR3 nucleotides: TGCGCCAGCAGCGTTGGCCCTGTGAACGAGCAGTACTTC. This sequence encodes CASSVGPVNEQYF. The whole variable domain, remainder taken from reference TRBV5-1 and TRBJ2-7, is KAGVTQTPRYLIKTRGQQVTLSCSPISGHRSVSWYQQTPGQGLQFLFEYFSETQRNKGNFPGRFSGRQFSNSRSEMNVSTLELGDSALYLCASSVGPVNEQYFGPGTRLTVT.